Sequencing of this T cell receptor (beta chain) was carried out in a study of a mutant IDH1 vaccine in newly diagnosed glioma. Study background: Treated patients had a mean age of 40.4 years and a roughly 62% male, about 38% female split.

The method was immunoSEQ multiplex PCR; TCRdb's version includes in-frame clones alone and lacks a portion of them. The sample carries roughly 74,000 clones, around 85% recorded once. Of note for this clone: Its cognate antigen is unknown.

The CDR3 spans 14 residues. Germline V gene data show CDR1 as LNHDA and CDR2 as SQIVND (reference sequence). Trimming left V 5 bases short and J 8 bases short, with 18 bases between. Time point denoted: week 23, last vaccination. Vaccination comprised doses that each held 300 ug of mutant IDH1 20-mer peptide, plus topical imiquimod. The sample here was PBMCs, taken from a glioma patient whose treatment included an IDH1 peptide vaccine. The origin of this receptor is a woman between 50 and 59 years old with glioma. The chain joins TRBV19 to TRBJ1-2; a possible D gene is TRBD1 (5 bases). The CDR3 reads CASSFPDKEGGYTF. The CDR3 DNA is TGTGCCAGTAGTTTCCCAGATAAAGAGGGGGGCTACACCTTC.